Listed below are T cell receptor beta chains from one sample, sequenced in a study of T cells in Graves' hyperthyroidism and ophthalmopathy. TCRdb re-called the multiplex PCR reads through MiXCR, storing one row per CDR3 protein. The sample comprises under 450,000 distinct CDR3 sequences, 15% to 18% of which are singletons, and roughly 15% rests with the top ten. Source material: blood. The receptors come from a woman younger than 35 with Graves' hyperthyroidism. Both conserved end residues are part of each CDR3. A D gene is named only where the DNA matches it firmly.

D	V	CDR3
.	TRBV7-2	CASSLVGTLAEQYF
.	TRBV18	CASSPTSGNTIYF
.	TRBV6-1	CASRATQGNYGYTF
TRBD1	TRBV11-2	CASSLAGTGPYEQYF
TRBD1	TRBV19	CASTTRQGRSGANVLTF
.	TRBV5-1	CASSSPQGRSSYEQYF
.	TRBV6-1	CASSPRGGQPQHF
TRBD1	TRBV2	CASRMRTGDIMNTEAFF
.	TRBV20-1	CSARGLGGGYEQYF
TRBD2	TRBV4-1	CASSQGASGGGYNEQFF
.	TRBV25-1	CASTRGGLNYGYTF
.	TRBV3-1	CASSRDSGETQYF
.	TRBV5-1	CASSWTSSTDTQYF
.	TRBV29-1	CSVEDQGRSTTDTQYF
TRBD1	TRBV6-1	CASSTGTARPNGYTF
TRBD2	TRBV20-1	CSARGTSGRANYEQYF
.	TRBV20-1	CSAREISAWAFEQYF
TRBD1	TRBV2	CASSARPRQGGEKLFF
.	TRBV15	CATRRDRGNEQFF
TRBD1	TRBV5-1	CASSPWTGKENTIYF